Below are 27 T cell receptor beta chains sequenced from a single sample in a study of long-term antiretroviral therapy in people with HIV. Researchers report immunoSEQ v3.0 was run at survey level. Data came from immunoSEQ multiplex PCR; TCRdb stores just in-frame clones and leaves some out. Here the sample spans fewer than 25,000 clones, 81% being singletons. The source material was unsorted PBMCs, sampled 1.5 years after starting antiretroviral therapy. The receptors shown here come from a man aged 25 to 45 with HIV.

The chain has TRBV14 and TRBJ1-2, with TRBD1 as a possible D gene (5 bases). This CDR3 comprises 15 residues. Germline values: CDR1 SGHDN, CDR2 FVKESK. The germline V and J ends were trimmed by 4 bases and 2 bases, with 14 bases remaining between them. CDR3 in DNA: TGTGCCAGCAGCCCGGGACCAACCGTCAACTATGGCTACACCTTC. Translating gives CASSPGPTVNYGYTF.

The chain carries TRBV5-8 and TRBJ1-5; weak D call: TRBD1 (5 bases). Looked up from germline, CDR1 is SGHTS and CDR2 is YDEGEE. V was pared by 7 bases and J by 7 bases, with 15 bases between. This CDR3 has 13 amino acids. The CDR3 DNA follows: TGTGCCAGCTCCCCAGCCAGGGACCAGCCCCAGCATTTT. It yields the protein CASSPARDQPQHF.

V gene TRBV2 combines with J gene TRBJ2-7; 12 bases match TRBD2. Germline trimming cut 7 bases from V and 5 bases from J; bases unmatched to any gene: 6. The CDR3 is 14 residues long. Looked up from germline, CDR1 is SNHLY and CDR2 is FYNNEI. DNA for the CDR3: TGTGCCAGCACCCCTCTAGCGGGAGGGCACGAGCAGTACTTC. Translated, it gives CASTPLAGGHEQYF.

The chain uses TRBV28 and TRBJ1-4; 9 nucleotides match TRBD1. Germline assignment: CDR1 MDHEN and CDR2 SYDVKM. V trimming: 1 base; J trimming: 1 base; junction bases outside the gene matches: 4. The CDR3 extends over 17 amino acids. CDR3 region: CASSLYWTGVTNEKLFF. The CDR3 nucleotides are TGTGCCAGCAGTTTATATTGGACAGGGGTAACTAATGAAAAACTGTTTTTT.

The V and J genes are TRBV6-5 and TRBJ2-1, with 7 bases identical to TRBD1. Unmatched junction bases numbered 7, after V lost 6 bases and J lost 2 bases. This CDR3 is built from 15 residues. Germline values: CDR1 MNHEY, CDR2 SVGAGI. CDR3 DNA: TGTGCCAGCAGCCCCGGACAGGACCCCTACAATGAGCAGTTCTTC. It is translated as CASSPGQDPYNEQFF.

The J gene is TRBJ2-2, the V gene TRBV10-3; D is unresolved. Trimming removed 3 bases at V and 9 bases at J, with 5 bases between. Germline V CDR1 and CDR2: ENHRY, SYGVKD. The CDR3 has 11 residues. The CDR3 DNA follows: TGTGCCATCAGTGAACGGAGGGAGCTGTTTTTT. Its translation is CAISERRELFF.

The chain joins TRBV5-1 to TRBJ2-2; 7 bases agree with TRBD1. The CDR3 extends over 15 amino acids. Trimming took 3 bases from V and 2 from J; bases not matched to a gene: 4. Germline assignment: CDR1 SGHRS and CDR2 YFSETQ. CDR3 region: CASSWDSVNTGELFF. The CDR3 coding sequence is TGCGCCAGCAGCTGGGACAGCGTCAACACCGGGGAGCTGTTTTTT.

The gene calls are TRBV7-2 and TRBJ1-2; 12 bases match TRBD1. Trimming took 5 bases from V and 7 from J; bases not matched to a gene: 11. The CDR3 length is 16 residues. CDR1 and CDR2 (germline): SGHTA, FQGNSA. The CDR3 DNA reads as TGTGCCAGCAGCCCACAACCGGGACAGGGGGCGCGTGGCTACACCTTC. Translated, it gives CASSPQPGQGARGYTF.

This clone was picked up a small number of times. The V gene is TRBV19, the J gene TRBJ1-2; a weak D match, TRBD1 (5 bases). Germline V gene sequence: CDR1 LNHDA, CDR2 SQIVND (reference sequence). Trimming took 7 bases from V and 6 from J, leaving 18 bases between them. This CDR3 region has 14 residues. In DNA form, the CDR3 reads TGTGCCAGTAACAGCGGTGGGACGGCGGATGGCTACACCTTC. Amino acids: CASNSGGTADGYTF.

The rearrangement links TRBV19 to TRBJ2-7, with 14 bases aligning to TRBD2. The V gene's germline CDR1 is LNHDA and CDR2 SQIVND (reference sequence). The CDR3 extends over 18 amino acids. The ends lost 5 bases at V and 6 bases at J; junction bases unmatched: 15. CDR3: CASSPGTSGGVPLGEQYF. The CDR3 nucleotides read TGTGCCAGTAGTCCCGGGACTAGCGGGGGAGTCCCCCTTGGCGAGCAGTACTTC.

This chain joins TRBV11-2 and TRBJ2-7, with 9 positions matching TRBD1. Per the germline V gene, CDR1 is SGHAT and CDR2 is FQNNGV. The CDR3 covers 14 residues. V trimming: 1 base; J trimming: 7 bases; junction bases outside the gene matches: 5. The CDR3: CASSLGDRAGEQYF. DNA of the CDR3: TGTGCCAGCAGCTTAGGGGACAGGGCGGGTGAGCAGTACTTC.

The chain couples TRBV10-3 to TRBJ2-5; D not resolved. Germline CDR1 reads ENHRY; CDR2 reads SYGVKD. This CDR3 is built from 14 residues. V lost 10 bases to trimming and J lost 1 base, with 16 bases between them. Written as DNA, the CDR3 is TGTGCCACGGCTCTTATGAAGACCCAAGAGACCCAGTACTTC. Translating it yields CATALMKTQETQYF.

A few counts support this clone. The rearrangement links TRBV11-3 to TRBJ1-6, with 7 bases identical to TRBD1. J gave up 6 bases and V 4 bases, and 3 bases lay outside the gene matches. The germline V gene has CDR1 SGHNT and CDR2 YENEEA. There are 14 residues in the CDR3. The CDR3: CASSSRDSNSPLHF. In DNA form, the CDR3 reads TGTGCCAGCAGCTCGAGGGACAGTAATTCACCCCTCCACTTT.

V and J are TRBV7-7 and TRBJ2-1; D assignment may be TRBD1 or TRBD2 (5 bases each). CDR1 and CDR2 from the germline V gene are SSHAT and FNYEAQ (reference sequence). V shed 3 bases and J shed 5 bases, with 11 bases lying between them. The CDR3 contains 14 residues. CDR3 residues: CASSFFGAHNEQFF. In DNA, the CDR3 is TGTGCCAGCAGCTTCTTCGGGGCACACAATGAGCAGTTCTTC.

V is TRBV10-3 and J is TRBJ1-2; 7 positions match TRBD1. Per the germline V gene, CDR1 is ENHRY and CDR2 is SYGVKD. Trimming at V came to 10 bases and at J to 6 bases, leaving 14 bases not matched to a gene. The CDR3 length is 14 residues. Here the CDR3 DNA reads TGTGCCACCACTATGGACAGGAAGATTGATGGCTACACCTTC. It specifies CATTMDRKIDGYTF.

V gene TRBV25-1 combines with J gene TRBJ2-7; 9 bases line up with TRBD1. With 6 bases clipped from V and 3 bases from J, the junction kept 12 bases outside the gene matches. Looked up from germline, CDR1 is MGHDK and CDR2 is SYGVNS. CDR3 length: 16 residues. The CDR3 sequence is CASRESVGQGFYEQYF. CDR3 DNA: TGTGCCAGCAGAGAAAGTGTGGGACAGGGCTTCTACGAGCAGTACTTC.

V usage is TRBV4-1 and J usage is TRBJ2-5; possibly TRBD1 for D (5 bases). The CDR3 totals 16 residues. Germline lookup yields CDR1 MGHRA and CDR2 YSYEKL. Between the trimmed V and J ends, which lost 0 bases and 5 bases, there was a span of 16 bases. The CDR3 DNA reads as TGCGCCAGCAGCCAAGATAAGGGGCTAATTTGGGAGACCCAGTACTTC. Its translation: CASSQDKGLIWETQYF.

This rearrangement joins TRBV7-9 to TRBJ2-2; 9 nucleotides line up with TRBD2. The CDR3 is 17 residues long. Germline V gene lookup returns CDR1 SEHNR and CDR2 FQNEAQ (reference sequence). J lost 0 bases, V lost 5 bases, and 7 bases had no gene match. The CDR3: CASSSLAGTTNTGELFF. In DNA form, the CDR3 reads TGTGCCAGCAGCAGCCTAGCGGGGACAACGAACACCGGGGAGCTGTTTTTT.

This chain connects TRBV10-3 to TRBJ1-1; D call uncertain. V shed 2 bases and J shed 0 bases, with 7 bases lying between them. In germline, CDR1 is ENHRY, CDR2 SYGVKD. The CDR3 has 14 amino acids. The CDR3: CAISEVHLNTEAFF. CDR3 nucleotides: TGTGCCATCAGTGAGGTACACCTGAACACTGAAGCTTTCTTT.

V is TRBV7-2 and J is TRBJ1-6, with D perhaps matching TRBD1 (6 bases). Germline loops: CDR1 SGHTA, CDR2 FQGNSA. The CDR3 runs to 14 residues. V lost 7 bases and J 4 bases, leaving 11 bases between the germline ends. The CDR3, as DNA: TGTGCCAGCACACGGGACACTTATAATTCACCCCTCCACTTT. Translated: CASTRDTYNSPLHF.

The J gene is TRBJ1-3, the V gene TRBV4-1; D perhaps matches TRBD1 (6 bases). This CDR3 region has 15 residues. The V gene's germline CDR1 is MGHRA and CDR2 YSYEKL. V lost 0 bases to trimming and J lost 2 bases, with 8 bases between them. CDR3 sequence reads: CASSQEGTTGNTIYF. The CDR3 bases are TGCGCCAGCAGCCAAGAAGGGACAACTGGAAACACCATATATTTT.

The chain has TRBV5-5 and TRBJ1-5, with D perhaps matching TRBD1 (5 bases). The CDR3 extends over 15 amino acids. V lost 3 bases and J 0 bases, leaving 10 bases between the germline ends. Germline V gives CDR1 SGHKS, CDR2 YYEKEE (reference sequence). The CDR3: CASSSTGLSNQPQHF. The DNA of the CDR3 is TGTGCCAGCAGCTCCACAGGACTTAGCAATCAGCCCCAGCATTTT.

The rearrangement joins TRBV28 to TRBJ2-7; the match to TRBD2 covers 9 bases. Germline lookup yields CDR1 MDHEN and CDR2 SYDVKM. The V gene end was trimmed by 6 bases and the J gene end by 2 bases; junction bases not matched to a gene: 14. The CDR3 runs to 17 residues. The CDR3 DNA sequence: TGTGCCAGCAGCCGAACCGGGACTAGCCTAGTCCCCTACGAGCAGTACTTC. It is translated as CASSRTGTSLVPYEQYF.

The rearrangement joins TRBV18 to TRBJ2-1, with 12 positions matching TRBD2. CDR3 size: 16 residues. CDR1 KGHSH and CDR2 LQKENI come from the germline V gene. The J segment lost 7 bases and the V segment lost 0 bases, leaving 4 bases of the junction unmatched. DNA for the CDR3: TGTGCCAGCTCACCACCATCTAGCGGGGGGGCGAATGAGCAGTTCTTC. Its protein is CASSPPSSGGANEQFF.

This chain uses TRBV10-3 with TRBJ2-7; D call uncertain. The germline CDR1 and CDR2 sequences are ENHRY and SYGVKD. There are 13 residues in the CDR3. The V end was cut by 5 bases, the J end by 1 base, with 9 bases between. The CDR3 loop reads CAISTLDSYEQYF. CDR3 nucleotides: TGTGCCATCAGTACACTGGATTCCTACGAGCAGTACTTC.

The rearrangement links TRBV7-9 to TRBJ2-1; TRBD2 matches 11 bases. V lost 6 bases, J lost 7 bases, and 11 bases stayed unmatched. The CDR3 runs 16 residues. Germline V CDR1 and CDR2: SEHNR, FQNEAQ (reference sequence). The CDR3 DNA reads TGTGCCAGCAGTCCTCTCACTAGCGGGAGCCCTAATGAGCAGTTCTTC. It specifies CASSPLTSGSPNEQFF.

The DNA of the CDR3 is TGTGCCAGCAGCTTAGTGTTTAGACGGAACTATGGCTACACCTTC. Translated: CASSLVFRRNYGYTF. The chain joins TRBV7-2 to TRBJ1-2; D ambiguous. The CDR3 spans 15 residues. Deletions cut 1 base from V and 2 bases from J, with 11 bases between. CDR1 and CDR2 (germline): SGHTA, FQGNSA. Supplemented by reference TRBV7-2 and TRBJ1-2, the full variable domain reads GAGVSQSPSNKVTEKGKDVELRCDPISGHTALYWYRQSLGQGLEFLIYFQGNSAPDKSGLPSDRFSAERTGGSVSTLTIQRTQQEDSAVYLCASSLVFRRNYGYTFGSGTRLTVV.